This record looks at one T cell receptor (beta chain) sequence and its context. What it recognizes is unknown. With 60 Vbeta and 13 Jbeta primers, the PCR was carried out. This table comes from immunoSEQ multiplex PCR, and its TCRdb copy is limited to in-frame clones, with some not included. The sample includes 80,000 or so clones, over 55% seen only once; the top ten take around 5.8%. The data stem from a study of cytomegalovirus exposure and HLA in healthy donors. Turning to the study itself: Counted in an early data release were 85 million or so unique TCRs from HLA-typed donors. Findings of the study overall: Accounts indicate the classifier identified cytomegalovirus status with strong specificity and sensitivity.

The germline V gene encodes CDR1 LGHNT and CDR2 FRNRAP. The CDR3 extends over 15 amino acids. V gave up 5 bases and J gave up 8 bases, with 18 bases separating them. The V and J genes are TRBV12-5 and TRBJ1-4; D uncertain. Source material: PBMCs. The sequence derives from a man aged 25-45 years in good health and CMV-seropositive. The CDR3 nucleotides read TGTGCTAGTGGTGTATCCCGGGAAGGGCGGGAAAAACTGTTTTTT. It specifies CASGVSREGREKLFF. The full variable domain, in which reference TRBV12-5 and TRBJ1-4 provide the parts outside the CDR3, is DARVTQTPRHKVTEMGQEVTMRCQPILGHNTVFWYRQTMMQGLELLAYFRNRAPLDDSGMPKDRFSAEMPDATLATLKIQPSEPRDSAVYFCASGVSREGREKLFFGSGTQLSVL.